The present T cell receptor beta chain was sequenced within a study of cytomegalovirus exposure and HLA in healthy donors. The PCR used 60 Vbeta and 13 Jbeta primers. Here immunoSEQ multiplex PCR was the method, and the copy in TCRdb shows in-frame clones only, minus some. The sample holds under 100,000 clones, 76% seen once. Study-level points and caveats: The classifier, whose performance was assessed in both the original and validation cohorts, reportedly diagnosed cytomegalovirus status with high specificity and sensitivity. TRBV6-2, TRBV6-3 and some other V segments were excluded as indistinguishable.

CDR3 length: 17 amino acids. V lost 3 bases, J lost 1 base, and 11 bases stayed unmatched. The germline gives CDR1 MDHEN, CDR2 SYDVKM. This clone has just a few counts. What it binds is not known. Sequencing input: PBMCs. This clonotype originated in a man aged 35 to 55 in good health and CMV-seronegative. This sequence joins TRBV28 and TRBJ1-1, with 7 bases identical to TRBD1. The CDR3 protein is CASSFTPGGVGNTEAFF. The CDR3 DNA reads as TGTGCCAGCAGTTTCACCCCAGGGGGAGTGGGGAACACTGAAGCTTTCTTT.